This paragraph reports one TCR beta chain. Antigen specificity is unknown. This sample was included in a study of cytomegalovirus exposure and HLA in healthy donors. Overall study results and limits: Accurate prediction of most subjects' HLA-A and HLA-B alleles from TCR beta sequences was reported. A reported reduction in N-insertions relative to the roughly 700-donor mean was seen in an Asian-associated ancestry cluster in a later analysis.

The primer mix had 60 Vbeta and 13 Jbeta primers. Profiled with immunoSEQ multiplex PCR; TCRdb holds only in-frame clones, not every one. The data contain approximately 82,000 clones, 10% of them singletons. CDR1 ENHRY and CDR2 SYGVKD come from the germline V gene. This CDR3 spans 13 amino acids. Trimming stripped 2 bases from V and 2 bases from J, with 6 bases between. Specimen: PBMCs. The source is a man aged 55 to 70 in good health and CMV-seropositive. The chain joins TRBV10-3 to TRBJ2-5; D is perhaps TRBD1 (6 bases). The CDR3 is CAISEGQQETQYF. The CDR3, as DNA: TGTGCCATCAGTGAGGGACAGCAAGAGACCCAGTACTTC.